This T cell receptor (beta chain) is from a study of T cells after posttransplantation cyclophosphamide. Broader study findings: TRB overlap between skin or GI tissue T cells and blood was limited. Recipient CMV seropositivity and CMV reactivation strongly tracked TRB clonality. Donor CD8+ memory clones often dominated recipient blood repertoires at later times.

Germline assignment: CDR1 SGHTA and CDR2 FQGTGA. The CDR3 is 15 residues long. V lost 0 bases and J 8 bases, leaving 14 bases between the germline ends. Only in-frame clones appear in the TCRdb table, and some are missing; sequencing was by immunoSEQ multiplex PCR. The data hold 19,000 or so clones, with 65% to 90% observed a single time. Worth noting for this clone: Its target is unknown.

Control samples came 1 year after myeloablative marrow transplants with methotrexate plus calcineurin inhibitor. This receptor was taken from a female patient in her 30s who received an allogeneic stem cell transplant from an unrelated donor, was CMV-positive, and had acute and chronic GVHD. Some T cells may be provided by the graft donor. The sample was PBMCs, taken about 360 days after allogeneic stem cell transplant with calcineurin inhibitor and methotrexate. The genes are TRBV7-3 and TRBJ2-1, with D possibly matching TRBD2 (6 bases). The DNA for the CDR3 is TGTGCCAGCAGCTTAACGCCCCGGGACTTCGATGAGCAGTTCTTC. Encoded protein: CASSLTPRDFDEQFF.